Described below is a single T cell receptor (beta chain) sequence and its context. Its antigen target is currently unknown. No base quality values were provided; no much bigger clone lies one nucleotide off. This entry comes from a study of blood T cells in healthy people across ages (dated by TCRdb to between 2014 and 2016). About the full investigation: In model experiments, roughly one uniquely barcoded TCR beta cDNA molecule per two T cells was captured by template switching. To track age-related changes in TCR beta repertoire diversity, the study relied on deep sequencing normalized with unique cDNA molecular identifiers. Four age groups were formed from the donors: young (average 16 years), middle-aged (approximately 42), aged (over 55) and long-lived (approximately 80). To avoid experimental bias, donors of different ages were randomly spread across the sequencing lanes. The study analyzed two additional independent replicas of 1 million unique cDNA reads from the same blood draw for two donors, one aged 18 to 29 and one aged 80 or older. Findings and caveats that apply to the study as a whole: Because donor CMV infection status was unknown, age-related changes in expanded clonotypes were potentially confounded. Since profiling was done on bulk unsorted PBMCs, naive and antigen-experienced compartments could not be conclusively compared. Total diversity estimates from one million sequenced T cells were considered lower bounds and underestimates. Compared with the aged group, more naive CD4+ T cells, fewer expanded clones and increased TCR diversity were shown by the long-lived group, suggesting age selection. The percentage of naive T cells measured by flow cytometry correlated strongly with observed TCR beta diversity. Observed TCR beta diversity per million T cells fell roughly linearly with age, and a significant reduction was already apparent by age about 38.

Trimming leaves V shorter by 4 bases and J shorter by 7 bases, with the junction holding 8 bases beyond the gene matches. Measured from the cysteine to the phenylalanine, the CDR3 is 15 residues long. Only CDR3 DNA is held: 45 bases, read in frame from base 1. According to the germline V gene, CDR1 reads SGHVS and CDR2 reads FNYEAQ. Donors were under 40 systemically healthy Caucasian individuals from Russia aged about 6 to 100 years. Each donor gave ten milliliters of peripheral blood, drawn into EDTA-treated Vacutainer tubes. Ficoll-Paque density-gradient centrifugation was used to isolate PBMCs, with at least 6.5 million per sample. Trizol reagent was used to extract total RNA from the PBMCs, yielding at least 6 micrograms per sample. For every donor, flow cytometry on a PBMC aliquot measured the percentage of naive CD45RAhigh/CD27high T cells. The library was prepared using 5' RACE. Reads for this sample came from an Illumina HiSeq 2500. A second PCR of 7 to 11 cycles was run with a J-beta primer mix and a sample-barcoded 5' primer. A template-switch 5' adaptor carrying 12 random nucleotides introduced a unique molecular identifier onto each TCR beta cDNA molecule. Each sample yielded at least 2.5 million CDR3-containing paired-end reads. First-strand cDNA synthesis was performed from all RNA using the Mint cDNA synthesis kit, with priming by a TRBC-specific oligonucleotide. Following uracil-DNA glycosylase treatment, all cDNA underwent a first 18-cycle PCR with the universal primers M1SS and BC2_uni_R. The study's own analysis went as follows. Each sample was normalized by randomly selecting 1 million high-quality reads, each carrying a distinct molecular identifier. Reads with shared molecular identifiers were discarded instead of being binned into consensus sequences. MiTCR, set to a Q25 quality threshold and the strictest error-elimination algorithm, was used for CDR3 identification, clonotype clustering and error correction. A nonparametric unseen species model using Euler transformation provided a lower-bound estimate of total TCR beta diversity. TCRdb reanalyzed the raw reads on its own, using fastp at Q25 for trimming and MiXCR for clone calling, and kept in-frame beta chains. Rows are combined by CDR3 protein, so each entry shows the most common genes and DNA. The V and J calls here are based on TCRdb, not the publication. This sample has 700,000 to 950,000 distinct CDR3 sequences in its table, and 58% of those were observed once. The top ten clones comprise 20% to 25% of the sample.

This TCR was sampled from a man under 40 in good health. The specimen was blood. This chain joins TRBV7-6 to TRBJ2-1; a stretch of 9 junction bases matches TRBD2. In nucleotides, the sequence is TGTGCCAGCAGCTCCCGACTAGCGGAGTGGAATGAGCAGTTCTTC. Translated, it gives CASSSRLAEWNEQFF. Extended through the reference TRBV7-6 and TRBJ2-1 proteins, this CDR3 yields the full variable domain: GAGVSQSPRYKVTKRGQDVALRCDPISGHVSLYWYRQALGQGPEFLTYFNYEAQQDKSGLPNDRFSAERPEGSISTLTIQRTEQRDSAMYRCASSSRLAEWNEQFFGPGTRLTVL.